This T cell receptor (beta chain) was identified in a study of blood T cells in healthy people across ages. A second PCR of about 7 to 12 cycles used a sample-barcoded 5' primer and a J-beta primer mix. Each sample provided no less than 2.5 million CDR3-containing paired-end reads. TCRdb processed the 5' RACE reads anew with MiXCR; each CDR3 protein has one entry. The table lists about 930,000 distinct CDR3 sequences, about 27% of them singletons. The CDR3 consists of 14 residues. Trimming at V came to 5 bases and at J to 6 bases, leaving 9 bases not matched to a gene. Germline CDR1 is DFQATT and CDR2 is SNEGSKA (reference sequence). Study findings and constraints: Relative to aged donors, long-lived donors carried more naive CD4+ cells and displayed higher diversity. Age advanced and TCR beta diversity per million T cells fell, roughly linearly.

With regard to this clonotype: Its target is not known.

These records were also assigned to another study, of T cells of mothers and their children. From that second work: There were over 8.5 million TCR beta CDR3 reads from each mother and about 3 million from each child.

The clonotype originates from a woman aged 40-49 years in good health. V and J are TRBV20-1 and TRBJ1-4; 7 nucleotides line up with TRBD1. The specimen was blood. Here the CDR3 reads CSAATGFLDEKLFF. For the CDR3, the DNA is TGCAGTGCTGCGACAGGGTTTTTGGATGAAAAACTGTTTTTT.